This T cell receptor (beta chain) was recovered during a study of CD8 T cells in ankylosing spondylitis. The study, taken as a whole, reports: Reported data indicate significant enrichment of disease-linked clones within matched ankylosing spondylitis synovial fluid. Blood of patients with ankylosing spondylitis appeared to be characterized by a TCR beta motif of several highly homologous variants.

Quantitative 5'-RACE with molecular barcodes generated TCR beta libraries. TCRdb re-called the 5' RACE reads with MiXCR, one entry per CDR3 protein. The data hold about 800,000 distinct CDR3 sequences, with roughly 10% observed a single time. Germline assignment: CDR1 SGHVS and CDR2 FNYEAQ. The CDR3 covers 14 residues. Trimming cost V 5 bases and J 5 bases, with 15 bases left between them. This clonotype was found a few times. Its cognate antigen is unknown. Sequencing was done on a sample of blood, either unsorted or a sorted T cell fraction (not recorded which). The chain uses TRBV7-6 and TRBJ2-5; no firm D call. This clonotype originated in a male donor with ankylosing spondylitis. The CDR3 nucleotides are TGTGCCAGCAGCCTCGAAGCAGGCAGCGAGACCCAGTACTTC. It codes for CASSLEAGSETQYF.